The clone carrying this T cell receptor beta chain was seen only a few times. The data are from a study of T-cell memory formation after mild COVID-19. In TCRdb, the 5' RACE reads were re-called with MiXCR into one record per CDR3 protein. The data hold just over 350,000 distinct CDR3 sequences, with approximately 14% observed a single time. The sequenced sample consisted of PBMCs or a T cell subset sorted from them (not recorded which). This clonotype was sampled from a man aged 18-30 years who had mild COVID-19 (a few samples of this study predate the infection). Cell type and time point are not known.

DNA of the CDR3: TGTGCCAGCAGCTTTCGGGCAGGGGAAGCTTTCTTT. Translating gives CASSFRAGEAFF. The rearrangement uses TRBV7-9 and TRBJ1-1, with D possibly being TRBD1 (5 bases). This CDR3 is built from 12 residues. Germline V gene sequence: CDR1 SEHNR, CDR2 FQNEAQ (reference sequence). Deletions cut 3 bases from V and 8 bases from J, with 10 bases between.